This TCR beta chain was profiled in a study of neurological immune-mediated disorders. Study-wide points: Private repertoires in all groups were suggested by the absence of shared CDR3 amino acid sequences among expanded clones across subjects. One related-CDR3 cluster, identified by phylogenetic grouping, held the repertoires of 18 of 34 multiple sclerosis patients and was a possible signature.

The germline V gene has CDR1 SGHTA and CDR2 FQGTGA. V was trimmed by 2 bases and J by 0 bases, leaving 13 bases between them. The CDR3 is made up of 16 amino acids. In this sample, this clonotype turned up many times. The antigen remains unidentified. 5'RACE generated cDNA with 10-nucleotide random UMIs. Over 170 million TCR-beta sequences (from 15-18 subjects) were yielded by each sequencing run. Using its own MiXCR run on the 5' RACE reads, TCRdb lists one record per CDR3 protein. The sample lists approximately 100,000 distinct CDR3 sequences; around 3.5% were seen once. Material for sequencing was PBMCs. This chain joins TRBV7-3 and TRBJ1-1; D is possibly TRBD1 (6 bases). This receptor was obtained from a woman in her fifties or sixties with multiple sclerosis. The CDR3 spells CASSLLGAGMNTEAFF. DNA for the CDR3: TGTGCCAGCAGCTTATTGGGGGCGGGCATGAACACTGAAGCTTTCTTT.